These 19 T cell receptor beta chains were sequenced from one sample in a study of blood T cell repertoires in COVID-19. TCRdb's table, derived via immunoSEQ multiplex PCR, lists solely in-frame clones and lacks some. The sample yields about 160,000 clones, about 90% seen once. Specimen: peripheral blood. The receptors originated from a man older than 75 with acute or convalescent COVID-19.

Note on this clone: Because the CDR3's place on the DNA is in doubt, the DNA is left out and the CDR3 is given as listed by TCRdb. The genes are TRBV12-3 or TRBV12-4 and TRBJ2-5; the table's D call, TRBD2, was not checked against the DNA. The CDR3 contains 13 residues when both ends are counted. CDR3 amino acids: CASSFDGLSGQYF.

This clone is a singleton in its sample. The CDR3 nucleotides read TGCGCCAGCAGTCGACAGGGCTCCCCCTACGAGCAGTACTTC. This gives the protein CASSRQGSPYEQYF. The chain links TRBV10-1 to TRBJ2-7, with TRBD1 matching 7 bases. Germline V CDR1 and CDR2: WNHNN, SYGVQD (reference sequence). CDR3 length: 14 amino acids. V trimming: 5 bases; J trimming: 2 bases; junction bases outside the gene matches: 6.

This chain's CDR3 is CASSRLAGGIETQYF. The CDR3 DNA reads as TGTGCCAGTAGTCGGTTAGCGGGAGGAATAGAGACCCAGTACTTC. The genes are TRBV19 and TRBJ2-5, with TRBD2 matching over 10 bases. Germline lookup yields CDR1 LNHDA and CDR2 SQIVND (reference sequence). This CDR3 contains 15 residues. Germline trimming cut 5 bases from V and 4 bases from J; bases unmatched to any gene: 7.

V is TRBV21-1 and J is TRBJ2-7; the D call TRBD1 from the table was never checked on the DNA. TRBV21-1 is assigned pseudogene status. This CDR3 is built from 14 residues. CDR3 protein: CARERQGATYEQYF. The CDR3 coding sequence is TGTGCCAGAGAACGACAGGGGGCAACCTACGAGCAGTACTTC.

By share of the sample, this clone is medium-sized. V is TRBV5-5 and J is TRBJ1-6; TRBD1 agrees at 11 bases. The V and J ends lost 4 bases and 9 bases, in that order; junction bases with no gene match: 3. Germline V gene data show CDR1 as SGHKS and CDR2 as YYEKEE (reference sequence). The CDR3 extends over 14 amino acids. The CDR3: CASSGGQGVSPLHF. The CDR3 region has the DNA TGTGCCAGCAGCGGGGGACAGGGGGTTTCACCCCTCCACTTT.

This clone showed up just once. The sample contains more than one DNA sequence encoding this CDR3. The gene calls are TRBV5-1 and TRBJ1-1; weak D call: TRBD1 (5 bases). Germline assignment: CDR1 SGHRS and CDR2 YFSETQ. Between the trimmed V and J ends, which lost 0 bases and 0 bases, there was a span of 9 bases. The CDR3 runs 15 residues. CDR3 coding DNA: TGCGCCAGCAGCTTGGCGGGGGGGTTGAACACTGAAGCTTTCTTT. Translated, it gives CASSLAGGLNTEAFF.

The genes are TRBV4-2 and TRBJ2-7; 11 bases align to TRBD2. Germline CDR1 LGHNA, CDR2 YNFKEQ. V lost 5 bases and J lost 4; bases outside the gene matches: 4. There are 14 residues in the CDR3. This chain's CDR3 is CASSDSGGVYEQYF. CDR3 nucleotide sequence: TGTGCCAGCAGCGATAGCGGGGGGGTGTACGAGCAGTACTTC.

The chain is built from TRBV3-1 (or the pseudogene TRBV3-2) and TRBJ2-3; no clear D. The ends were cut back, 4 bases at V and 2 bases at J, with 7 bases in the middle. CDR3 length equals 13 residues. Germline CDR1 LGHDT, CDR2 YNNKEL (reference sequence). The CDR3 region is CASSRTDTDTQYF. In nucleotides, the CDR3 is TGTGCCAGCAGCCGCACAGACACAGATACGCAGTATTTT.

The chain combines TRBV28 with TRBJ1-2; possibly TRBD1 for D (5 bases). Germline assignment: CDR1 MDHEN and CDR2 SYDVKM. The CDR3 totals 19 residues. V was pared by 4 bases and J by 3 bases, with 27 bases between. CDR3 sequence reads: CASSSYMTDKPTRDYGYTF. In DNA form, the CDR3 reads TGTGCCAGCAGTTCCTATATGACGGACAAGCCCACCAGGGACTATGGCTACACCTTC.

This chain connects TRBV5-4 to TRBJ2-4; D is possibly TRBD1 (8 bases). Germline V gene lookup returns CDR1 SGHNT and CDR2 YYREEE (reference sequence). V was shortened by 0 bases and J by 3 bases, with 10 bases between the two germline ends. The CDR3 loop spans 15 amino acids. CDR3: CASSLDRGGKNIQYF. Written as DNA, the CDR3 is TGTGCCAGCAGCTTGGACAGGGGGGGCAAAAACATTCAGTACTTC.

V is TRBV6-5 and J is TRBJ1-3; the D is unclear. From germline, CDR1 is MNHEY and CDR2 SVGAGI. Between the trimmed V and J ends, which lost 6 bases and 7 bases, there was a span of 19 bases. This CDR3 region has 15 residues. The CDR3 nucleotides read TGTGCCAGCAGAGAGGCCGAGAGTCCCGGGAACACCATATATTTT. This translates into CASREAESPGNTIYF.

This clone has just a few counts. This sequence joins TRBV19 and TRBJ1-3; D is unclear. The CDR3 is 14 residues long. V was pared by 9 bases and J by 3 bases, with 15 bases between. CDR1 and CDR2 (germline): LNHDA, SQIVND (reference sequence). The CDR3 spells CASRSYSFGNTIYF. Written as DNA, the CDR3 is TGTGCCAGCAGGTCCTACTCCTTTGGAAACACCATATATTTT. The full variable domain, rest sourced from reference TRBV19 and TRBJ1-3, is DGGITQSPKYLFRKEGQNVTLSCEQNLNHDAMYWYRQDPGQGLRLIYYSQIVNDFQKGDIAEGYSVSREKKESFPLTVTSAQKNPTAFYLCASRSYSFGNTIYFGEGSWLTVV.

The CDR3 coding sequence is TGTGCCAGCAGAAAATTGGGGACTAGTCAAGAGACCCAGTACTTC. It is translated as CASRKLGTSQETQYF. The chain carries TRBV27 and TRBJ2-5; TRBD2 aligns across 8 bases. The CDR3 runs to 15 residues. Germline V lookup: CDR1 MNHEY, CDR2 SMNVEV (reference sequence). V was pared by 6 bases and J by 2 bases, with 8 bases of the junction left unmatched.

This clone was detected only a few times. This chain uses TRBV15 with TRBJ2-1, with D tentatively TRBD1 (5 bases). Looked up from germline, CDR1 is LNHNV and CDR2 is YYDKDF (reference sequence). Deletions cut 0 bases from V and 2 bases from J, with 8 bases between. The CDR3 sequence is 15 residues long. Here the CDR3 reads CATSREDSAYNEQFF. CDR3 nucleotides: TGTGCCACCAGCAGAGAAGACAGCGCCTACAATGAGCAGTTCTTC. The complete variable domain, with remaining parts taken from reference TRBV15 and TRBJ2-1, reads DAMVIQNPRYQVTQFGKPVTLSCSQTLNHNVMYWYQQKSSQAPKLLFHYYDKDFNNEADTPDNFQSRRPNTSFCFLDIRSPGLGDTAMYLCATSREDSAYNEQFFGPGTRLTVL.

This chain uses TRBV12-3 or TRBV12-4 with TRBJ2-7, with D perhaps TRBD2 (5 bases). The V gene lost 5 bases and the J gene lost 7 bases, with 9 bases spanning the gap. CDR3 length: 11 residues. Here the CDR3 DNA reads TGTGCCAGCAGTCCAGGCGGGGAGCAGTACTTC. It translates to CASSPGGEQYF.

The rearrangement links TRBV23-1 to TRBJ2-7, with TRBD2 identical over 7 bases. TRBV23-1 is placed among ORFs of uncertain function. The V and J ends lost 2 bases and 3 bases, in that order; junction bases with no gene match: 28. The length of the CDR3 is 22 residues. The CDR3 here is CASSQAHRRGLMAMRRVYEQYF. The CDR3 bases are TGCGCCAGCAGTCAAGCCCATCGGCGGGGACTAATGGCAATGAGAAGGGTCTACGAGCAGTACTTC.

This chain uses TRBV7-3 with TRBJ1-1, with D perhaps matching TRBD1 (5 bases). The CDR3 runs 14 residues. V lost 2 bases to trimming and J lost 2 bases, with 9 bases between them. Germline CDR1 reads SGHTA; CDR2 reads FQGTGA. For the CDR3, the DNA is TGTGCCAGCAGCTTAGACCAGGGCAACACTGAAGCTTTCTTT. Protein: CASSLDQGNTEAFF.

J is TRBJ2-1 and V is TRBV3-1 (or the pseudogene TRBV3-2); 13 bases are a match to TRBD2. In germline, CDR1 is LGHDT, CDR2 YNNKEL (reference sequence). Germline trimming cut 4 bases from V and 9 bases from J; bases unmatched to any gene: 9. CDR3 length equals 16 residues. DNA of the CDR3: TGTGCCAGCAGCCCCCGACTAGCGGGGGGATTCAGTGAGCAGTTCTTC. Protein sequence: CASSPRLAGGFSEQFF.

V is TRBV6-5 and J is TRBJ2-3; D is perhaps TRBD1 (6 bases). The CDR3 runs to 13 residues. V dropped 10 bases and J dropped 4 bases, with 15 bases sitting between them. Germline assignment: CDR1 MNHEY and CDR2 SVGAGI. In DNA form, the CDR3 reads TGTGCCACCACAACAGGGCTGTCAGATACGCAGTATTTT. Translated: CATTTGLSDTQYF.